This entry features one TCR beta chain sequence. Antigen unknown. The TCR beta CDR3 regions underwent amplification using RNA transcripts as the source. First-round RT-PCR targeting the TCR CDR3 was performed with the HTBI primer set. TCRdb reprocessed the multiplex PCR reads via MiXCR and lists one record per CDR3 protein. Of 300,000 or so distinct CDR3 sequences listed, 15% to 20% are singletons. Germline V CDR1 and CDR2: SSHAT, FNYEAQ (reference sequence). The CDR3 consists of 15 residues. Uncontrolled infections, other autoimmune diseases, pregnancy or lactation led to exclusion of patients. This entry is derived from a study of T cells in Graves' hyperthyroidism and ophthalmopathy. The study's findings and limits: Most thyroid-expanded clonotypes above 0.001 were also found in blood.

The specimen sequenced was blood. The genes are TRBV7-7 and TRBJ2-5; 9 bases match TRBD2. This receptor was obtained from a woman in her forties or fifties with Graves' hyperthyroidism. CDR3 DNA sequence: TGTGGTAGCAGCTTAAGGCGGGGGGGCGAAGAGACCCAGTACTTC. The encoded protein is CGSSLRRGGEETQYF. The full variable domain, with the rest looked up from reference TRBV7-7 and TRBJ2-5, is GAGVSQSPRYKVTKRGQDVTLRCDPISSHATLYWYQQALGQGPEFLTYFNYEAQPDKSGLPSDRFSAERPEGSISTLTIQRTEQRDSAMYRCGSSLRRGGEETQYFGPGTRLLVL.